The 7 T cell receptor beta chains presented below share a single source sample, sequenced in a study of post-analysis software for immune sequencing data. Findings and limits, study-wide: A few TRBV segments occurring more often in patients than controls included TRBV5-6, TRBV5-1 and TRBV20-1.

The TCR beta cDNA libraries contained unique molecular identifiers. A single record per CDR3 protein comes from TCRdb applying MiXCR to the PCR reads. The sample consists of 350,000 to 450,000 distinct CDR3 sequences, approximately 33% of them appearing once. These receptors are not linked to any known antigen. Sequencing was done on a sample of blood. The receptor source for this set is a girl aged 10-17 years with multiple sclerosis.

The gene calls are TRBV29-1 and TRBJ1-1; D remains ambiguous. CDR1 and CDR2 (germline): SQVTM, ANQGSEA. The CDR3 is 11 residues long. V gave up 4 bases and J gave up 3 bases, with 6 bases separating them. The CDR3 bases are TGCAGCGTTGTGTTGGACACTGAAGCTTTCTTT. Its protein product is CSVVLDTEAFF.

This chain joins TRBV6-1 and TRBJ2-7; D gene uncertain. Trimming left V 3 bases short and J 2 bases short, with 11 bases between. Germline assignment: CDR1 MNHNS and CDR2 SASEGT. This CDR3 is 14 amino acids long. The CDR3 spells CASSDHDGTYEQYF. In DNA form, the CDR3 reads TGTGCCAGCAGTGACCACGACGGCACCTACGAGCAGTACTTC.

This clonotype was observed a few times. DNA of the CDR3: TGCGCCAGCAGCCCAAGCGGGGGGTTAGAGACCCAGTACTTC. Translated, it gives CASSPSGGLETQYF. The chain combines TRBV4-1 with TRBJ2-5; 9 bases are shared with TRBD2. Germline V gene sequence: CDR1 MGHRA, CDR2 YSYEKL. With 4 bases clipped from V and 4 bases from J, the junction kept 4 bases outside the gene matches. This CDR3 contains 14 residues.

The count of this clonotype is one. The gene calls are TRBV2 and TRBJ1-5; D is perhaps TRBD1 (5 bases). Germline loops: CDR1 SNHLY, CDR2 FYNNEI. The CDR3 has 15 residues. The V end was cut by 6 bases, the J end by 1 base, with 13 bases between. The CDR3 reads CASRLGVLSNQPQHF. The CDR3 DNA follows: TGTGCCAGCAGGTTGGGGGTTTTGAGCAATCAGCCCCAGCATTTT.

CDR3 sequence (DNA): TGTGCCAGCAGTTTCACTGGGCCCTGGAGGGACTATGGCTACACCTTC. This sequence encodes CASSFTGPWRDYGYTF. The chain uses TRBV12-3 or TRBV12-4 and TRBJ1-2; D gene uncertain. Trimming took off 3 bases at V and 3 bases at J, with 17 bases between the two ends. CDR3 size: 16 residues.

This clonotype showed up just a few times. V is TRBV10-3 and J is TRBJ2-4; D is undetermined. The V end lost 7 bases, the J end lost 5 bases, and 12 bases lay between the germline ends. Germline V gives CDR1 ENHRY, CDR2 SYGVKD. The CDR3 is made up of 13 amino acids. CDR3 sequence reads: CAIKHKTENIQYF. The CDR3 nucleotides read TGTGCCATCAAACACAAGACGGAAAACATTCAGTACTTC.

This clonotype has more than one count but fewer than ten. The rearrangement joins TRBV11-2 to TRBJ2-2; a possible D gene is TRBD2 (5 bases). V was clipped by 0 bases and J by 3 bases, with 11 bases between them. This CDR3 spans 16 amino acids. Germline CDR1 is SGHAT and CDR2 is FQNNGV. The CDR3 coding sequence is TGTGCCAGCAGCTTAGATCGGGGAAGGTACACCGGGGAGCTGTTTTTT. Translation: CASSLDRGRYTGELFF. Full variable domain (missing parts from reference TRBV11-2 and TRBJ2-2): EAGVAQSPRYKIIEKRQSVAFWCNPISGHATLYWYQQILGQGPKLLIQFQNNGVVDDSQLPKDRFSAERLKGVDSTLKIQPAKLEDSAVYLCASSLDRGRYTGELFFGEGSRLTVL.